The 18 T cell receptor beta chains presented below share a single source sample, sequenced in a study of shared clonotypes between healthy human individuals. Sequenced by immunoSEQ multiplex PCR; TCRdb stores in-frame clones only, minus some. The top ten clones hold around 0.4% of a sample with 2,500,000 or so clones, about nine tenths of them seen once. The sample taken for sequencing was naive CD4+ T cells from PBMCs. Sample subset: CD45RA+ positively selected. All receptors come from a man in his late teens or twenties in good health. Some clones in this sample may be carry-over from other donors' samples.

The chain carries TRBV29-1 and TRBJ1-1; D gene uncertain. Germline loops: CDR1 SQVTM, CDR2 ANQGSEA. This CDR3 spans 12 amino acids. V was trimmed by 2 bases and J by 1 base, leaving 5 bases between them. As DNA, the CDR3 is TGCAGCGTTGAAACGGAGAACACTGAAGCTTTCTTT. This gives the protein CSVETENTEAFF.

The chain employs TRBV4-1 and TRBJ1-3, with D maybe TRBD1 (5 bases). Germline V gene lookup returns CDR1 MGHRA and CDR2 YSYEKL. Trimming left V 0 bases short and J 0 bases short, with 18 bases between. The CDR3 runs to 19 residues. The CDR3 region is CASSQDRGVADSSGNTIYF. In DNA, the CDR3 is TGCGCCAGCAGCCAAGATCGAGGGGTAGCTGATTCCTCTGGAAACACCATATATTTT.

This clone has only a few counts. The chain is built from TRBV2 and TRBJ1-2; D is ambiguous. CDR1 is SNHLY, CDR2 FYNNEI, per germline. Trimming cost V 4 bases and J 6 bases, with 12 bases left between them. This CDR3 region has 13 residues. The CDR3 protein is CASSGGVLDGYTF. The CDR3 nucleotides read TGTGCCAGCAGTGGTGGAGTGCTGGATGGCTACACCTTC.

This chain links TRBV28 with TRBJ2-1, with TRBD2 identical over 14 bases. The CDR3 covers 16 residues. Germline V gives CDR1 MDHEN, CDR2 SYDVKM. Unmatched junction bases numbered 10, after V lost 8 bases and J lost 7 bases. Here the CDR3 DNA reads TGTGCCAGCCGAAAAGGACTAGCGGGAGGCCTTAATGAGCAGTTCTTC. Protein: CASRKGLAGGLNEQFF.

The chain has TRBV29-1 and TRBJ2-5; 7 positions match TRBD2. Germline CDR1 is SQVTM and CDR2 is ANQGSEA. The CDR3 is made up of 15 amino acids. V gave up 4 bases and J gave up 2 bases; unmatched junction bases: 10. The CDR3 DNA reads TGCAGCGTTGTTCCCGCGGCGGGAGATCAAGAGACCCAGTACTTC. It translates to CSVVPAAGDQETQYF.

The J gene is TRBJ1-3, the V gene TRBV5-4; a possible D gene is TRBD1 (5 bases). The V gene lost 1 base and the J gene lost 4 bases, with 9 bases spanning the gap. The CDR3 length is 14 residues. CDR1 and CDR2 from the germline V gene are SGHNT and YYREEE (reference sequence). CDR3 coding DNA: TGTGCCAGCAGCTTGCCGGGGGAAGGAAACACCATATATTTT. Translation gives CASSLPGEGNTIYF.

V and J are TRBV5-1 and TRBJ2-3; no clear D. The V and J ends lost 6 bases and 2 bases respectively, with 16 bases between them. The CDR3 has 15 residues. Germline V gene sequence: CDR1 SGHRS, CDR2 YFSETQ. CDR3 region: CASTPLWVSTDTQYF. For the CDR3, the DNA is TGCGCCAGCACCCCCCTTTGGGTCTCCACAGATACGCAGTATTTT.

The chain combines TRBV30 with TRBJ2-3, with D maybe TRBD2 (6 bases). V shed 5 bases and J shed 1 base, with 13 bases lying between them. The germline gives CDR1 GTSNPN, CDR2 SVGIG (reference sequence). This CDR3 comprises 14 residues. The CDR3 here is CAWDAGGGTDTQYF. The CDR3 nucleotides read TGTGCCTGGGACGCCGGCGGGGGCACAGATACGCAGTATTTT.

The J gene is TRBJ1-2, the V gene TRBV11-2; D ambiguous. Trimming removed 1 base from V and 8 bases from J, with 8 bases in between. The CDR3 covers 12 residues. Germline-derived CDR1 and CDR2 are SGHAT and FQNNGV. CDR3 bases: TGTGCCAGCAGCTTAGGTGAAATGGGCTACACCTTC. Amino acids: CASSLGEMGYTF.

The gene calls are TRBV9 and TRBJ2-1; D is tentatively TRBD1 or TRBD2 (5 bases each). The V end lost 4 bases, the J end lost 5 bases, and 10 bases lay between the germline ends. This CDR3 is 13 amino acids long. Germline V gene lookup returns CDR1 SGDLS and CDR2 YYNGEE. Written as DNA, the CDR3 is TGTGCCAGCAGCCTCGGGACCAACAATGAGCAGTTCTTC. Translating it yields CASSLGTNNEQFF.

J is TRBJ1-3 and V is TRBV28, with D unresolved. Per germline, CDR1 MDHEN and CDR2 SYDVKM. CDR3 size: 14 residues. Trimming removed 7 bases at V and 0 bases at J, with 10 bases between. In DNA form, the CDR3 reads TGTGCCAGCACAACAGCCCGCTCTGGAAACACCATATATTTT. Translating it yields CASTTARSGNTIYF.

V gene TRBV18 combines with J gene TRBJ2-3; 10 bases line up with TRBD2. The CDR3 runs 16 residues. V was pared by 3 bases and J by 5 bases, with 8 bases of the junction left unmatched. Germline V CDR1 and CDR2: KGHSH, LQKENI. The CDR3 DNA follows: TGTGCCAGCTCACCTTCACCTAGCGGGAGTAGAGATACGCAGTATTTT. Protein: CASSPSPSGSRDTQYF.

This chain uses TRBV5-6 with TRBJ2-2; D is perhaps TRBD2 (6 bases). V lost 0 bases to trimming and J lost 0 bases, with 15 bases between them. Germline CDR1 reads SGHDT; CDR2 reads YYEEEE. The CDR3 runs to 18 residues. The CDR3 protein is CASSLVGGLSSNTGELFF. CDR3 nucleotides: TGTGCCAGCAGCTTGGTGGGGGGACTGTCCTCGAACACCGGGGAGCTGTTTTTT.

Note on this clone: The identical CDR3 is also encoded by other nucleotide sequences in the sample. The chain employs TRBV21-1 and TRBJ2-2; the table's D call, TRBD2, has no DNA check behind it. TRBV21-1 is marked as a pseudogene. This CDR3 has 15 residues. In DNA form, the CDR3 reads TGTGCCAGCAGCAAACGAGGGAGTAACACCGGGGAGCTGTTTTTT. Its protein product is CASSKRGSNTGELFF.

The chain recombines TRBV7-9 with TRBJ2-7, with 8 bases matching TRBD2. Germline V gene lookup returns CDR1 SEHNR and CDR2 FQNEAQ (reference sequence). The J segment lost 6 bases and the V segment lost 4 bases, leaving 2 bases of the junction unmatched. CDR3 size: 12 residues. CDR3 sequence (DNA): TGTGCCAGCAGCTCAGGACTAGCCGAGCAGTACTTC. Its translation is CASSSGLAEQYF.

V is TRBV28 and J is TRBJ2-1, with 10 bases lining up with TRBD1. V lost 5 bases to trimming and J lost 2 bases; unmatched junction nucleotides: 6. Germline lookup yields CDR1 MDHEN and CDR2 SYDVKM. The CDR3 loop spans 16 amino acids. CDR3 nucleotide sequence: TGTGCCAGCAGTCCCGTGGGACAGGGGACCTACAATGAGCAGTTCTTC. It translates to CASSPVGQGTYNEQFF.

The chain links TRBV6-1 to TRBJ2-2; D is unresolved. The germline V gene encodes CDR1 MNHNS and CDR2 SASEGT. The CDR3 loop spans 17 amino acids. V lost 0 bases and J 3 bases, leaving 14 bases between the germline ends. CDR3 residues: CASSEALARPHTGELFF. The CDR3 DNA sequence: TGTGCCAGCAGTGAAGCTCTTGCCCGTCCGCACACCGGGGAGCTGTTTTTT.

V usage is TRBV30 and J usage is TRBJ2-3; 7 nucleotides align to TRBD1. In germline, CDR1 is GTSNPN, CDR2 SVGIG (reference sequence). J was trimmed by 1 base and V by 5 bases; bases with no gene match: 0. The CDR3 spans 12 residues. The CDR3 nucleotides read TGTGCCTGGGGACAGGGCACAGATACGCAGTATTTT. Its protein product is CAWGQGTDTQYF.